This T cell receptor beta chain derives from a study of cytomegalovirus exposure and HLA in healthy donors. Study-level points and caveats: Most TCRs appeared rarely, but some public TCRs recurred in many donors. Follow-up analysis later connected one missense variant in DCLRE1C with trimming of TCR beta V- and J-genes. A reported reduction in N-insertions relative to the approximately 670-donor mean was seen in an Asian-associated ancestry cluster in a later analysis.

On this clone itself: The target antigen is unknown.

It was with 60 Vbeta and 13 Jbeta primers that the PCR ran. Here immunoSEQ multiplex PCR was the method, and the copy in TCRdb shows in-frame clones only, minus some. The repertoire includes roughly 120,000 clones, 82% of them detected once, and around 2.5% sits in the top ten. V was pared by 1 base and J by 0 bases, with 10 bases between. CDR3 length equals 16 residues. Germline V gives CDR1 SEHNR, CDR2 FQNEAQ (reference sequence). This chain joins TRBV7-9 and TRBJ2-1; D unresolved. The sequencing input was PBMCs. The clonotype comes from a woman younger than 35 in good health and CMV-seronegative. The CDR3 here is CASSLEVWSSYNEQFF. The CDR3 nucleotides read TGTGCCAGCAGCTTAGAAGTTTGGAGCTCCTACAATGAGCAGTTCTTC.